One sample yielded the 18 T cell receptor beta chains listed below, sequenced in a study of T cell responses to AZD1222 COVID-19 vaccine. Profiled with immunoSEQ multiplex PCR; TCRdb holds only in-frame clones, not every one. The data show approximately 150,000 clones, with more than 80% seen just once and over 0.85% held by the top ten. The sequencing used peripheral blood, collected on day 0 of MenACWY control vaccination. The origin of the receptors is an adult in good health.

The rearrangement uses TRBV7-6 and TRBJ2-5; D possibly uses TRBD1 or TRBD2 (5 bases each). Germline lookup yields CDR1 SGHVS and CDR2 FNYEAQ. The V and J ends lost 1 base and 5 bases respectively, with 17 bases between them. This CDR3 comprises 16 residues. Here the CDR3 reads CASSLGGSRWSETQYF. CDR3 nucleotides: TGTGCCAGCAGCTTAGGGGGGTCAAGGTGGTCGGAGACCCAGTACTTC.

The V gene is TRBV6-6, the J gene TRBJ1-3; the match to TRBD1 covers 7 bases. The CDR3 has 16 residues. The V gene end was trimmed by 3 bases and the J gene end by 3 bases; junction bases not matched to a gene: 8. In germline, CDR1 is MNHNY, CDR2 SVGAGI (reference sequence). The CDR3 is CASSYTERGHGNTIYF. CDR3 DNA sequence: TGTGCCAGCAGTTATACCGAGAGGGGGCATGGAAACACCATATATTTT.

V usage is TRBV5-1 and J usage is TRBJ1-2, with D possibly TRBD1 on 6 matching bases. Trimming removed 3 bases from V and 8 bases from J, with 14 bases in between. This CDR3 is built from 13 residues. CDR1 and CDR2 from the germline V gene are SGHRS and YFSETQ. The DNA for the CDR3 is TGCGCCAGCAGCTCAGCAGGGGCGGTAGGCTACACCTTC. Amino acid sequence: CASSSAGAVGYTF.

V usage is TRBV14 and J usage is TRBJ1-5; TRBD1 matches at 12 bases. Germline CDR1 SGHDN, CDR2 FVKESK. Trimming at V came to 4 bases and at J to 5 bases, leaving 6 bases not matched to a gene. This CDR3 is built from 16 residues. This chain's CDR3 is CASSLRGQGADQPQHF. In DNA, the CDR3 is TGTGCCAGCAGCCTTCGGGGACAGGGGGCGGATCAGCCCCAGCATTTT.

CDR3 nucleotides: TGTGCCAGCAGTGAAACCGGGACGGACCGTAATGAAAAACTGTTTTTT. This codes for CASSETGTDRNEKLFF. V is TRBV6-1 and J is TRBJ1-4; D is perhaps TRBD1 (5 bases). The CDR3 has 16 amino acids. Germline CDR1 and CDR2: MNHNS and SASEGT. Trimming removed 2 bases at V and 4 bases at J, with 14 bases between.

The CDR3 loop reads CATSRSDRNTGELFF. The CDR3 bases are TGTGCCACCAGCAGATCTGACAGGAACACCGGGGAGCTGTTTTTT. The chain joins TRBV15 to TRBJ2-2; a weak D match, TRBD1 (5 bases). V lost 2 bases and J 1 base, leaving 8 bases between the germline ends. Germline V gene data show CDR1 as LNHNV and CDR2 as YYDKDF (reference sequence). This CDR3 region has 15 residues. Drawing the rest from reference TRBV15 and TRBJ2-2, the complete variable domain is DAMVIQNPRYQVTQFGKPVTLSCSQTLNHNVMYWYQQKSSQAPKLLFHYYDKDFNNEADTPDNFQSRRPNTSFCFLDIRSPGLGDTAMYLCATSRSDRNTGELFFGEGSRLTVL.

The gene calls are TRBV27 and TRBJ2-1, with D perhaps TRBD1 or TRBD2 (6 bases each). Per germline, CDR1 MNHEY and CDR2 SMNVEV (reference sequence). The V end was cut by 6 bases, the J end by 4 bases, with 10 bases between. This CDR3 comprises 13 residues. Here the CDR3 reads CASSGGGYNEQFF. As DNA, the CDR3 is TGTGCCAGCAGCGGAGGGGGTTACAATGAGCAGTTCTTC.

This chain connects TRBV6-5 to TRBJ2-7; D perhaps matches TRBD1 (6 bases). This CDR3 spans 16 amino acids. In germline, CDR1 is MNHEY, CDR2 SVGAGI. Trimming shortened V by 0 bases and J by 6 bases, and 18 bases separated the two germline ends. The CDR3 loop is CASSYSNGQYPIEQYF. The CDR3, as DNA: TGTGCCAGCAGTTACTCGAATGGACAGTACCCCATCGAGCAGTACTTC.

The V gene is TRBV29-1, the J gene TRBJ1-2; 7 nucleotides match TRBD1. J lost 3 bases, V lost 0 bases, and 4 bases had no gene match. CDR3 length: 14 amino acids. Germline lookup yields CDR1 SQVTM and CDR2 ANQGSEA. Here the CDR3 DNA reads TGCAGCGTTGAAGATCCCGACAGGGACTATGGCTACACCTTC. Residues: CSVEDPDRDYGYTF.

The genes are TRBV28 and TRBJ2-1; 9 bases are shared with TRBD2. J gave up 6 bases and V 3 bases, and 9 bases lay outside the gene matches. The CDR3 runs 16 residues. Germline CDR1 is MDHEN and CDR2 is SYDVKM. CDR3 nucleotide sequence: TGTGCCAGCAGTTTTCACCTTCGCGGGAGGGTCAATGAGCAGTTCTTC. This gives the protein CASSFHLRGRVNEQFF.

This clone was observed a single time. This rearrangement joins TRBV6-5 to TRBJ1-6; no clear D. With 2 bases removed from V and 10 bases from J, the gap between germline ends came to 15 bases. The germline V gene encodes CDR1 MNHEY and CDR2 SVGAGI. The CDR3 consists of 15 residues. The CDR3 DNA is TGTGCCAGCAGTTACCGAGGGCAGCAAGCCTCACCCCTCCACTTT. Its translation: CASSYRGQQASPLHF.

The CDR3 sequence is CASRSTGNTIYF. The CDR3, as DNA: TGTGCCAGCAGATCGACCGGAAACACCATATATTTT. The chain combines TRBV6-5 with TRBJ1-3; D is unresolved. The CDR3 totals 12 residues. Trimming stripped 6 bases from V and 4 bases from J, with 7 bases between. From germline, CDR1 is MNHEY and CDR2 SVGAGI.

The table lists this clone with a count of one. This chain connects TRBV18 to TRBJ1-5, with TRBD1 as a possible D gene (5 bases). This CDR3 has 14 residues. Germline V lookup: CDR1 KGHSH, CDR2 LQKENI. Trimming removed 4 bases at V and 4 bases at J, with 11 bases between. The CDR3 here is CASSLGHGNQPQHF. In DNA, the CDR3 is TGTGCCAGCTCACTAGGACATGGTAATCAGCCCCAGCATTTT. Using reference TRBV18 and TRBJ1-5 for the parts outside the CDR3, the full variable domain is NAGVMQNPRHLVRRRGQEARLRCSPMKGHSHVYWYRQLPEEGLKFMVYLQKENIIDESGMPKERFSAEFPKEGPSILRIQQVVRGDSAAYFCASSLGHGNQPQHFGDGTRLSIL.

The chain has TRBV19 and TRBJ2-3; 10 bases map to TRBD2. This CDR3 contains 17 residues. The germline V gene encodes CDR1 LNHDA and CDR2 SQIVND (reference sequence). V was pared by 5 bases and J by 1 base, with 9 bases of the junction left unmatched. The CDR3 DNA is TGTGCCAGTAGTCGCAAACGGACTAGCGGCCGCACAGATACGCAGTATTTT. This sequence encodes CASSRKRTSGRTDTQYF.

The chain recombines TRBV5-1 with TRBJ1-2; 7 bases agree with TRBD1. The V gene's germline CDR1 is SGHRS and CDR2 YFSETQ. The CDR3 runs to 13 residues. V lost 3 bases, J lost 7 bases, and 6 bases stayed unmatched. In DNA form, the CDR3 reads TGCGCCAGCAGCTGGAGGGGGCAGGGTGGCTACACCTTC. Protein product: CASSWRGQGGYTF.

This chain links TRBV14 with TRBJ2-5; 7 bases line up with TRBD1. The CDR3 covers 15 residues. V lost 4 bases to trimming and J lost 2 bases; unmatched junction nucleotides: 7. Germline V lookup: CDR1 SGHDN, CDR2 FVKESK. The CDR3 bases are TGTGCCAGCAGCCTTCGACAGGGCGCACAAGAGACCCAGTACTTC. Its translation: CASSLRQGAQETQYF.

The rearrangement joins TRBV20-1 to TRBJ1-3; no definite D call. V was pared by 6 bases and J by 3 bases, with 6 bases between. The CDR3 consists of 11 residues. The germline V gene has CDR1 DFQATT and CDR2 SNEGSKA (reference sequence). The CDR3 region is CSAPFGNTIYF. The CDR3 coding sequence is TGCAGTGCCCCCTTTGGAAACACCATATATTTT.

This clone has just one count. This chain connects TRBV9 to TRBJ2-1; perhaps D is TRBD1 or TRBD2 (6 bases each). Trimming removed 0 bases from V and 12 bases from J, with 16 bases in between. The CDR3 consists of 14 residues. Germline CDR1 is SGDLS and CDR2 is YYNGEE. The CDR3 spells CASSVDPGGGGQFF. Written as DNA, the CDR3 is TGTGCCAGCAGCGTAGATCCGGGCGGAGGGGGGCAGTTCTTC.